This paragraph reports one TCR beta chain. The antigen is unknown. V dropped 4 bases and J dropped 2; count of bases not matched to a gene: 8. The CDR3 is 15 residues long. Germline V gene data show CDR1 as SGHRS and CDR2 as YFSETQ. This sample is part of a study of cytomegalovirus exposure and HLA in healthy donors. Study-wide findings and caveats: One later analysis reportedly identified an Asian-associated ancestry cluster that showed fewer N-insertions than the roughly 600-donor mean. The authors excluded some V segments, including TRBV6-2 and TRBV6-3, as indistinguishable. In a later analysis, compared with equally common non-associated chains, HLA-associated beta chains were more expanded.

PCR was performed using 60 Vbeta and 13 Jbeta primers. This table comes from immunoSEQ multiplex PCR, and its TCRdb copy is limited to in-frame clones, with some not included. Of approximately 90,000 clones listed, 7.6% are singletons. Sequenced material: PBMCs. The TCR was taken from a man aged 50-59 years in good health and CMV-seronegative. The J gene is TRBJ2-7, the V gene TRBV5-1, with 8 bases identical to TRBD2. The CDR3: CASSPGGTMAYEQYF. In DNA form, the CDR3 reads TGCGCCAGCAGCCCGGGAGGGACTATGGCCTACGAGCAGTACTTC.